Listed here are 32 T cell receptor beta chains from one sample, sequenced in a study of cytomegalovirus exposure and HLA in healthy donors. Both 60 Vbeta primers and 13 Jbeta primers went into the PCR. Assay used: immunoSEQ multiplex PCR; TCRdb lists only in-frame clones, some missing. The top ten clones hold about 0.76% of a sample with 100,000 to 150,000 clones, approximately 80% of them seen once. The specimen sequenced was PBMCs. These receptors were taken from a man between 18 and 35 years old in good health and CMV-seronegative.

This clone came up a few times. The chain couples TRBV4-3 to TRBJ1-4, with 9 bases that match TRBD1. CDR3 length equals 18 residues. The V and J ends lost 0 bases and 7 bases, in that order; junction bases with no gene match: 12. Germline loops: CDR1 LGHNA, CDR2 YSLEER. CDR3 nucleotide sequence: TGCGCCAGCAGCCAAGAAGTCGAAGGGGGACAGGGAAGTGAAAAACTGTTTTTT. This gives the protein CASSQEVEGGQGSEKLFF.

This clone came up once. The chain combines TRBV27 with TRBJ1-5; D is unclear. Germline V gene sequence: CDR1 MNHEY, CDR2 SMNVEV (reference sequence). This CDR3 has 14 residues. With 7 bases removed from V and 6 bases from J, the gap between germline ends came to 16 bases. CDR3 bases: TGTGCCAGCATGGTGAAGAGTGGGCGTCAGCCCCAGCATTTT. Translated, it gives CASMVKSGRQPQHF.

This chain connects TRBV9 to TRBJ1-1; tentative D call: TRBD1 (5 bases). Trimming stripped 0 bases from V and 1 base from J, with 10 bases between. The germline V gene has CDR1 SGDLS and CDR2 YYNGEE. This CDR3 is 15 amino acids long. In DNA, the CDR3 is TGTGCCAGCAGCGTAGCGGGCAGGGAGAACACTGAAGCTTTCTTT. Encoded protein: CASSVAGRENTEAFF.

The CDR3 coding sequence is TGTGCCAGCAGCCTAAACAGGGGTGGCAGCGAAAAACTGTTTTTT. Translated, it gives CASSLNRGGSEKLFF. The V and J genes are TRBV7-2 and TRBJ1-4; 7 bases are shared with TRBD1. The CDR3 has 15 amino acids. Germline CDR1 SGHTA, CDR2 FQGNSA. The V and J ends lost 5 bases and 8 bases, in that order; junction bases with no gene match: 11.

The J gene is TRBJ1-1, the V gene TRBV7-9; TRBD1 is a possible D gene (5 bases). This CDR3 is 13 amino acids long. Per germline, CDR1 SEHNR and CDR2 FQNEAQ (reference sequence). The germline V and J ends were trimmed by 5 bases and 9 bases, with 16 bases remaining between them. CDR3: CASSPHSGGKAFF. In DNA, the CDR3 is TGTGCCAGCAGCCCCCACAGTGGGGGGAAAGCTTTCTTT.

V is TRBV6-1 and J is TRBJ1-1, with 9 nucleotides matching TRBD1. Unmatched junction bases numbered 10, after V lost 6 bases and J lost 11 bases. The CDR3 totals 13 residues. Germline loops: CDR1 MNHNS, CDR2 SASEGT. This CDR3 reads CASRPGDRVRAFF. CDR3 nucleotide sequence: TGTGCCAGCAGACCTGGGGACAGGGTAAGGGCTTTCTTT.

This clone was detected only a few times. The V and J genes are TRBV7-8 and TRBJ1-1, with TRBD1 matching over 8 bases. Germline V gives CDR1 SGHVS, CDR2 FQNEAQ. The ends lost 5 bases at V and 2 bases at J; junction bases unmatched: 19. The CDR3 contains 19 residues. CDR3 coding DNA: TGTGCCAGCAGCCGTCGCAGGGGGCTCAGTGGATCCGGAAACACTGAAGCTTTCTTT. Translating it yields CASSRRRGLSGSGNTEAFF.

This clone was detected a few times. The genes are TRBV7-8 and TRBJ1-5; 7 nucleotides match TRBD1. Germline CDR1 is SGHVS and CDR2 is FQNEAQ. There are 13 residues in the CDR3. J was trimmed by 14 bases and V by 1 base; bases with no gene match: 8. The CDR3 region has the DNA TGTGCCAGCAGCTTAGTGGGGGACAGCCGTAAGCATTTT. Translated, it gives CASSLVGDSRKHF.

The chain carries TRBV5-1 and TRBJ2-7; 8 bases are a match to TRBD1. The CDR3 runs 13 residues. The junction had 5 bases not matched to a gene; V was cut back by 3 bases and J by 6 bases. Germline V lookup: CDR1 SGHRS, CDR2 YFSETQ. The CDR3 bases are TGCGCCAGCAGCTCGATAACAGGGGGCGAGCAGTACTTC. Its translation is CASSSITGGEQYF.

The chain uses TRBV7-9 and TRBJ1-2; perhaps TRBD1 as D (5 bases). The CDR3 has 15 amino acids. Germline CDR1 SEHNR, CDR2 FQNEAQ (reference sequence). Trimming cost V 5 bases and J 6 bases, with 19 bases left between them. CDR3 sequence: CASSNTDGGRHGYTF. The CDR3 DNA is TGTGCCAGCAGCAATACGGACGGGGGACGACATGGCTACACCTTC.

The genes are TRBV14 and TRBJ1-3; D is undetermined. The germline V and J ends were trimmed by 0 bases and 15 bases, with 12 bases remaining between them. The CDR3 has 12 residues. Germline V gene data show CDR1 as SGHDN and CDR2 as FVKESK. The CDR3: CASSQDRGPGYF. The CDR3 nucleotides are TGTGCCAGCAGCCAAGATCGCGGCCCGGGATATTTT.

CDR3 loop: CASRLAGQKLEQYF. DNA for the CDR3: TGTGCCAGCAGACTAGCGGGTCAGAAGCTCGAGCAGTACTTC. The rearrangement uses TRBV28 and TRBJ2-7; 9 bases fit TRBD2. The CDR3 extends over 14 amino acids. Trimming at V came to 6 bases and at J to 6 bases, leaving 9 bases not matched to a gene. CDR1 and CDR2 from the germline V gene are MDHEN and SYDVKM. The full variable domain, rest sourced from reference TRBV28 and TRBJ2-7, is DVKVTQSSRYLVKRTGEKVFLECVQDMDHENMFWYRQDPGLGLRLIYFSYDVKMKEKGDIPEGYSVSREKKERFSLILESASTNQTSMYLCASRLAGQKLEQYFGPGTRLTVT.

The chain joins TRBV5-6 to TRBJ1-4; 7 positions match TRBD1. CDR1 and CDR2 (germline): SGHDT, YYEEEE. The CDR3 runs 14 residues. After removal of 3 bases from V and 5 bases from J, the junction contained 4 bases not matched to a gene. This chain's CDR3 is CASSYGTANEKLFF. CDR3 DNA: TGTGCCAGCAGCTACGGGACAGCCAATGAAAAACTGTTTTTT.

The chain recombines TRBV5-5 with TRBJ1-3; D is ambiguous. Germline V gene sequence: CDR1 SGHKS, CDR2 YYEKEE (reference sequence). The V end lost 2 bases, the J end lost 4 bases, and 10 bases lay between the germline ends. The CDR3 has 14 residues. The CDR3 spells CASSLLNRGNTIYF. As DNA, the CDR3 is TGTGCCAGCAGCTTATTAAATAGAGGAAACACCATATATTTT.

The rearrangement uses TRBV29-1 and TRBJ1-5; D is undetermined. The CDR3 has 10 residues. Germline-derived CDR1 and CDR2 are SQVTM and ANQGSEA. Trimming stripped 5 bases from V and 5 bases from J, with 4 bases between. CDR3 amino acids: CSVPYQPQHF. The DNA of the CDR3 is TGCAGCGTTCCCTATCAGCCCCAGCATTTT.

This clone has only a few counts. The chain links TRBV6-1 to TRBJ1-2; D is undetermined. Between the trimmed V and J ends, which lost 6 bases and 3 bases, there was a span of 8 bases. The CDR3 is 12 amino acids. Germline loops: CDR1 MNHNS, CDR2 SASEGT. This CDR3 reads CASRVRDYGYTF. CDR3 in DNA: TGTGCCAGCAGGGTACGGGACTATGGCTACACCTTC.

The chain combines TRBV30 with TRBJ2-3; 9 nucleotides match TRBD1. Losses at the gene ends were 8 bases for V and 5 bases for J; bases not matched to a gene: 8. Germline V CDR1 and CDR2: GTSNPN, SVGIG (reference sequence). CDR3 length: 13 amino acids. CDR3 coding DNA: TGTGCCCAGAACAGGGGGCAGGGAGATACGCAGTATTTT. This encodes CAQNRGQGDTQYF. Full variable domain (remainder filled in from reference TRBV30 and TRBJ2-3): SQTIHQWPATLVQPVGSPLSLECTVEGTSNPNLYWYRQAAGRGLQLLFYSVGIGQISSEVPQNLSASRPQDRQFILSSKKLLLSDSGFYLCAQNRGQGDTQYFGPGTRLTVL.

A single count supports this clone. This chain links TRBV28 with TRBJ1-2, with 9 nucleotides matching TRBD1. Germline loops: CDR1 MDHEN, CDR2 SYDVKM. V shed 6 bases and J 4 bases; nucleotides not matched to a gene: 3. CDR3 length equals 13 residues. The CDR3 sequence is CASRMTGGYGYTF. The CDR3, as DNA: TGTGCCAGCAGGATGACAGGGGGCTATGGCTACACCTTC.

This clone showed up just a few times. V and J are TRBV10-3 and TRBJ1-1; TRBD1 is a possible D gene (6 bases). From germline, CDR1 is ENHRY and CDR2 SYGVKD. Trimming cost V 0 bases and J 5 bases, with 16 bases left between them. This CDR3 has 16 amino acids. CDR3 bases: TGTGCCATCAGTGAGTCCCAGGGGAGGGATTGGACTGAAGCTTTCTTT. It is translated as CAISESQGRDWTEAFF.

The V gene is TRBV9, the J gene TRBJ1-2; D not certain. This CDR3 region has 15 residues. V was trimmed by 4 bases and J by 0 bases, leaving 13 bases between them. Germline V gene lookup returns CDR1 SGDLS and CDR2 YYNGEE. In DNA form, the CDR3 reads TGTGCCAGCAGCCCAAGACAAGCAGCTAACTATGGCTACACCTTC. It translates to CASSPRQAANYGYTF. The variable domain in full, completed from reference TRBV9 and TRBJ1-2, reads DSGVTQTPKHLITATGQRVTLRCSPRSGDLSVYWYQQSLDQGLQFLIQYYNGEERAKGNILERFSAQQFPDLHSELNLSSLELGDSALYFCASSPRQAANYGYTFGSGTRLTVV.

A few counts support this clone. The chain carries TRBV5-5 and TRBJ2-1; 12 nucleotides match TRBD2. The V gene end was trimmed by 4 bases and the J gene end by 5 bases; junction bases not matched to a gene: 7. Germline lookup yields CDR1 SGHKS and CDR2 YYEKEE (reference sequence). The CDR3 is 16 amino acids. For the CDR3, the DNA is TGTGCCAGCAGCACGCGCTCTAGCGGGGGGGACAATGAGCAGTTCTTC. It encodes CASSTRSSGGDNEQFF.

The chain links TRBV19 to TRBJ1-1; D gene unclear. Trimming removed 3 bases from V and 9 bases from J, with 17 bases in between. The CDR3 is made up of 14 amino acids. Germline CDR1 reads LNHDA; CDR2 reads SQIVND (reference sequence). The CDR3 nucleotides are TGTGCCAGTAGTATTTTCCAGGATAAGGCCAAAGCTTTCTTT. Its protein is CASSIFQDKAKAFF.

The sample holds a few counts of this clone. This chain uses TRBV4-3 with TRBJ2-3; D is perhaps TRBD2 (5 bases). The germline gives CDR1 LGHNA, CDR2 YSLEER. CDR3 length: 16 amino acids. Trimming pared 0 bases from V and 0 bases from J, leaving 10 bases between. CDR3 bases: TGCGCCAGCAGCCAAGAAGGGAGTTTTAGCACAGATACGCAGTATTTT. Its translation: CASSQEGSFSTDTQYF.

V usage is TRBV4-3 and J usage is TRBJ2-1, with a tentative D call TRBD2 (5 bases). Trimming removed 1 base at V and 8 bases at J, with 9 bases between. The CDR3 has 13 amino acids. From germline, CDR1 is LGHNA and CDR2 YSLEER. The CDR3 loop reads CASSQGRADEQFF. CDR3 bases: TGCGCCAGCAGCCAAGGACGAGCGGATGAGCAGTTCTTC.

The V and J genes are TRBV7-2 and TRBJ2-5; D gene ambiguous. The germline V and J ends were trimmed by 2 bases and 2 bases, with 12 bases remaining between them. The CDR3 is made up of 15 amino acids. CDR1 SGHTA and CDR2 FQGNSA come from the germline V gene. CDR3 loop: CASSLTSLAQETQYF. The CDR3 coding sequence is TGTGCCAGCAGCTTAACGTCACTCGCACAAGAGACCCAGTACTTC. Looking up the rest from reference TRBV7-2 and TRBJ2-5 gives the full variable domain: GAGVSQSPSNKVTEKGKDVELRCDPISGHTALYWYRQSLGQGLEFLIYFQGNSAPDKSGLPSDRFSAERTGGSVSTLTIQRTQQEDSAVYLCASSLTSLAQETQYFGPGTRLLVL.

This clone was found a few times. This sequence joins TRBV30 and TRBJ1-2, with D perhaps TRBD1 (5 bases). Germline CDR1 is GTSNPN and CDR2 is SVGIG (reference sequence). V was clipped by 4 bases and J by 5 bases, with 14 bases between them. The CDR3 runs to 13 residues. CDR3 bases: TGTGCCTGGACTCGATTGGGGGGTTATGGCTACACCTTC. It is translated as CAWTRLGGYGYTF.

J is TRBJ1-2 and V is TRBV5-4, with D maybe TRBD1 (6 bases). Trimming pared 2 bases from V and 4 bases from J, leaving 9 bases between. The CDR3 covers 13 residues. Per the germline V gene, CDR1 is SGHNT and CDR2 is YYREEE (reference sequence). The DNA of the CDR3 is TGTGCCAGCAGCTTCCAGGGGTCCTATGGCTACACCTTC. Translated, it gives CASSFQGSYGYTF.

The rearrangement uses TRBV7-8 and TRBJ2-5; the match to TRBD2 covers 11 bases. The germline V gene encodes CDR1 SGHVS and CDR2 FQNEAQ. V gave up 4 bases and J gave up 14 bases; unmatched junction bases: 9. The CDR3 is made up of 13 amino acids. CDR3 protein: CASSSISGGASYF. DNA of the CDR3: TGTGCCAGCAGCTCTATTAGCGGGGGGGCCAGCTACTTC.

The chain joins TRBV27 to TRBJ2-3; 9 bases are a match to TRBD1. Trimming at V came to 5 bases and at J to 3 bases, leaving 6 bases not matched to a gene. There are 15 residues in the CDR3. Germline V gene sequence: CDR1 MNHEY, CDR2 SMNVEV (reference sequence). The CDR3 nucleotides read TGTGCCAGCAGTCCCCGGGACAGGGCAACAGATACGCAGTATTTT. Amino acid sequence: CASSPRDRATDTQYF.

This rearrangement joins TRBV7-9 to TRBJ2-5, with a tentative D call TRBD2 (7 bases). The CDR3 extends over 15 amino acids. Germline V gives CDR1 SEHNR, CDR2 FQNEAQ (reference sequence). Trimming stripped 8 bases from V and 3 bases from J, with 19 bases between. The CDR3 region is CASHEGLGGKETQYF. CDR3 sequence (DNA): TGTGCCAGCCACGAAGGACTAGGGGGAAAAGAGACCCAGTACTTC.

The chain links TRBV7-6 to TRBJ1-5; maybe TRBD1 (6 bases). This CDR3 has 13 amino acids. Per germline, CDR1 SGHVS and CDR2 FNYEAQ. Trimming shortened V by 5 bases and J by 7 bases, and 12 bases separated the two germline ends. CDR3 bases: TGTGCCAGCAGCGCTGGACAGCGCCAGCCCCAGCATTTT. Amino acids: CASSAGQRQPQHF.

The V and J genes are TRBV19 and TRBJ1-3; 11 bases match TRBD1. V dropped 7 bases and J dropped 0; count of bases not matched to a gene: 2. Germline V gene sequence: CDR1 LNHDA, CDR2 SQIVND (reference sequence). CDR3 size: 15 residues. CDR3 sequence reads: CASTGTGGSGNTIYF. The CDR3 DNA reads as TGTGCCAGTACCGGGACAGGGGGCTCTGGAAACACCATATATTTT. Using reference TRBV19 and TRBJ1-3 for the parts outside the CDR3, the full variable domain is DGGITQSPKYLFRKEGQNVTLSCEQNLNHDAMYWYRQDPGQGLRLIYYSQIVNDFQKGDIAEGYSVSREKKESFPLTVTSAQKNPTAFYLCASTGTGGSGNTIYFGEGSWLTVV.